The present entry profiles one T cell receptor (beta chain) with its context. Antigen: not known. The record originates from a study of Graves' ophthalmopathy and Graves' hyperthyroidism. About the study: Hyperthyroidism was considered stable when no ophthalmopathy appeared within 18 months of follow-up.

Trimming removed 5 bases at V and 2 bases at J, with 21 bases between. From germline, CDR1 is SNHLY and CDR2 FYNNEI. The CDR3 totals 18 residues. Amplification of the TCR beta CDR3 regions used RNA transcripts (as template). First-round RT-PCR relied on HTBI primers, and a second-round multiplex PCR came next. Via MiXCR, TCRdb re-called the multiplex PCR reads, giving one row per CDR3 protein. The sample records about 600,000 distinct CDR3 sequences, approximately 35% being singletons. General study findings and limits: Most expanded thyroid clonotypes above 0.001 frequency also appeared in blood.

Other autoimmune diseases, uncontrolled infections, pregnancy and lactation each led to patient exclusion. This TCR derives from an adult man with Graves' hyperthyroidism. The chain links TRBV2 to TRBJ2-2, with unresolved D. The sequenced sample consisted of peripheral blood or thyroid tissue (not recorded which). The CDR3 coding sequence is TGTGCCAGCAGTTTGGCTCTGGTGACGAGACTTAACACCGGGGAGCTGTTTTTT. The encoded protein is CASSLALVTRLNTGELFF.